The entry below gives a single TCR beta chain sequence along with its context. The repertoire was sequenced with immunoSEQ multiplex PCR; TCRdb's copy has only in-frame clones and lacks some. The repertoire holds around 650,000 clones, 90% to 97% seen once, with about 0.11% in the top ten. The source of the sample is a study of shared clonotypes between healthy human individuals. Cells designated naive CD8 were CD45RO-negative and were positively selected for CCR7, with terminally differentiated effector memory CD45RA+ cells excluded. Healthy and HIV-negative, the adult donors had no recent acute infections or vaccinations. Sequenced: naive CD8+ T cells sorted from blood. The clonotype comes from a woman aged 25 to 39 in good health.

CDR3: CASSLGRQVEYEQYF. The DNA of the CDR3 is TGTGCCAGCAGTTTAGGCCGTCAGGTTGAATACGAGCAGTACTTC. The chain carries TRBV28 and TRBJ2-7; D not certain. The germline gives CDR1 MDHEN, CDR2 SYDVKM. V was shortened by 2 bases and J by 4 bases, with 15 bases between the two germline ends. CDR3 length: 15 residues.